The 25 T cell receptor beta chains below all came from one sample that was sequenced in a study of T cells in Graves' hyperthyroidism and ophthalmopathy. Amplified regions were TCR beta CDR3 sequences from RNA transcripts. The study used the HTBI primer set for a first-round RT-PCR of the TCR CDR3. TCRdb called the multiplex PCR reads again in MiXCR, with one record for every CDR3 protein. This table holds about 210,000 distinct CDR3 sequences, around 19% found once. Material for sequencing was blood. These receptor sequences come from a man aged 35 to 55 with Graves' hyperthyroidism.

The CDR3 DNA reads TGTGCCAGCAGCACCGGGACAGGCAGTGGGGAGCTGTTTTTT. This codes for CASSTGTGSGELFF. The gene calls are TRBV2 and TRBJ2-2; 8 bases match TRBD1. V was pared by 6 bases and J by 8 bases, with 8 bases of the junction left unmatched. CDR3 length: 14 amino acids. Per germline, CDR1 SNHLY and CDR2 FYNNEI.

The chain combines TRBV6-1 with TRBJ1-2, with a tentative D call TRBD1 (5 bases). Germline V gene sequence: CDR1 MNHNS, CDR2 SASEGT. V was cut by 4 bases and J by 7 bases, with 13 bases left in between. The CDR3 consists of 13 residues. CDR3 sequence reads: CASSAGRSSGYTF. The CDR3 nucleotides are TGTGCCAGCAGTGCGGGACGGTCAAGTGGCTACACCTTC.

V and J are TRBV7-2 and TRBJ2-7; TRBD1 or TRBD2 may be the D gene (6 bases each). Germline V lookup: CDR1 SGHTA, CDR2 FQGNSA. The V gene lost 5 bases and the J gene lost 4 bases, with 18 bases spanning the gap. This CDR3 has 15 residues. CDR3 bases: TGTGCCAGCAGCCGAGGGCCGGGGGCAGAATACGAGCAGTACTTC. It is translated as CASSRGPGAEYEQYF. Variable domain in full (rest from reference TRBV7-2 and TRBJ2-7): GAGVSQSPSNKVTEKGKDVELRCDPISGHTALYWYRQSLGQGLEFLIYFQGNSAPDKSGLPSDRFSAERTGGSVSTLTIQRTQQEDSAVYLCASSRGPGAEYEQYFGPGTRLTVT.

This clonotype showed up many times. The chain is built from TRBV20-1 and TRBJ1-6; a weak D match, TRBD1 (5 bases). Germline CDR1 reads DFQATT; CDR2 reads SNEGSKA (reference sequence). V lost 3 bases to trimming and J lost 8 bases, with 11 bases between them. The CDR3 is made up of 13 amino acids. CDR3 bases: TGCAGTGCTAGGGGTGACAGAGATTCACCCCTCCACTTT. This gives the protein CSARGDRDSPLHF.

This clonotype showed up just a few times. CDR3 nucleotides: TGCAGTGCGAGTGACAGTAGCAATCAGCCCCAGCATTTT. It encodes CSASDSSNQPQHF. This sequence joins TRBV20-1 and TRBJ1-5; a possible D gene is TRBD1 (5 bases). The CDR3 is 13 amino acids. Germline V gene sequence: CDR1 DFQATT, CDR2 SNEGSKA (reference sequence). V was pared by 6 bases and J by 0 bases, with 9 bases between.

The table lists this clonotype with many counts. The chain recombines TRBV7-9 with TRBJ2-3; no clear D gene. This CDR3 has 14 amino acids. Trimming took off 2 bases at V and 4 bases at J, with 10 bases between the two ends. Germline V lookup: CDR1 SEHNR, CDR2 FQNEAQ (reference sequence). CDR3 sequence reads: CASSLSQGSDTQYF. CDR3 DNA sequence: TGTGCCAGCAGCTTATCGCAAGGGTCAGATACGCAGTATTTT.

V and J are TRBV28 and TRBJ1-6; no clear D. Trimming stripped 3 bases from V and 7 bases from J, with 10 bases between. The germline gives CDR1 MDHEN, CDR2 SYDVKM. This CDR3 comprises 14 residues. The CDR3 nucleotides are TGTGCCAGCAGTTTGTTAACAGAAAATTCACCCCTCCACTTT. Residues: CASSLLTENSPLHF.

This clonotype was picked up a small number of times. The gene calls are TRBV6-1 and TRBJ2-3; TRBD2 might be the D (6 bases). With 4 bases removed from V and 5 bases from J, the gap between germline ends came to 16 bases. The CDR3 totals 15 residues. The V gene's germline CDR1 is MNHNS and CDR2 SASEGT. CDR3 in amino acids: CASSGRDFVGDTQYF. The CDR3 DNA follows: TGTGCCAGCAGTGGCCGGGACTTTGTTGGAGATACGCAGTATTTT.

This clonotype has at least ten counts. V is TRBV5-6 and J is TRBJ2-1, with 9 nucleotides matching TRBD2. Germline trimming cut 0 bases from V and 4 bases from J; bases unmatched to any gene: 2. Germline assignment: CDR1 SGHDT and CDR2 YYEEEE. This CDR3 has 15 residues. The CDR3 is CASSLVSGGYNEQFF. CDR3 sequence (DNA): TGTGCCAGCAGCTTGGTTAGCGGGGGTTACAATGAGCAGTTCTTC.

This clonotype was seen many times. A read error may produce the germline difference seen at one junction end. The chain employs TRBV5-1 and TRBJ2-5, with D possibly matching TRBD2 (5 bases). CDR1 is SGHRS and CDR2 is YFSETQ in the germline V gene. The CDR3 contains 11 residues. The chain's CDR3 is CASSLAETQYF. The DNA of the CDR3 is TGTGCCAGCAGCTTAGCGGAGACCCAGTACTTC.

This clonotype was recorded at least ten times. The chain's CDR3 is CASSQRTGEFGDTQYF. CDR3 nucleotides: TGTGCCAGCAGTCAACGGACAGGGGAGTTCGGAGATACGCAGTATTTT. V usage is TRBV28 and J usage is TRBJ2-3; 9 bases match TRBD1. With V trimmed by 5 bases and J by 5 bases, 11 bases remained unmatched. The CDR3 has 16 amino acids. Germline-derived CDR1 and CDR2 are MDHEN and SYDVKM.

This chain joins TRBV7-9 and TRBJ2-7; D gene uncertain. CDR3 size: 12 residues. Germline values: CDR1 SEHNR, CDR2 FQNEAQ (reference sequence). V lost 4 bases to trimming and J lost 8 bases, with 12 bases between them. CDR3 loop: CASSSTAAQQYF. CDR3 coding DNA: TGTGCCAGCAGCTCCACCGCAGCCCAGCAGTACTTC. Complete variable domain (other parts from reference TRBV7-9 and TRBJ2-7): DTGVSQNPRHKITKRGQNVTFRCDPISEHNRLYWYRQTLGQGPEFLTYFQNEAQLEKSRLLSDRFSAERPKGSFSTLEIQRTEQGDSAMYLCASSSTAAQQYFGPGTRLTVT.

This clonotype was counted ten times or more. The chain couples TRBV20-1 to TRBJ1-4; 7 bases are a match to TRBD1. The CDR3 has 16 amino acids. Germline values: CDR1 DFQATT, CDR2 SNEGSKA (reference sequence). J lost 7 bases, V lost 3 bases, and 14 bases had no gene match. The CDR3 loop reads CSARPGTDPFSEKLFF. The CDR3, as DNA: TGCAGTGCTAGGCCCGGGACAGATCCCTTTAGTGAAAAACTGTTTTTT.

At least ten counts were recorded for this clonotype. This chain uses TRBV5-5 with TRBJ2-7, with 9 bases aligning to TRBD1. Germline assignment: CDR1 SGHKS and CDR2 YYEKEE (reference sequence). V gave up 5 bases and J gave up 3 bases; unmatched junction bases: 9. There are 15 residues in the CDR3. The CDR3 DNA is TGTGCCAGCAGTCTAGGGGGACAGGGCTTCTACGAGCAGTACTTC. Amino acid sequence: CASSLGGQGFYEQYF.

This clonotype was observed many times. The chain is built from TRBV20-1 and TRBJ1-6; 7 nucleotides match TRBD1. Trimming cost V 3 bases and J 7 bases; bases outside gene matches: 6. The CDR3 has 14 amino acids. Germline-derived CDR1 and CDR2 are DFQATT and SNEGSKA (reference sequence). The CDR3 here is CSARGRQGNSPLHF. CDR3 sequence (DNA): TGCAGTGCTAGGGGAAGACAGGGAAATTCACCCCTCCACTTT.

A word on this clonotype: This may arise from a read error, as a much more abundant clone is one base away. The V and J genes are TRBV28 and TRBJ2-5; 8 bases are a match to TRBD2. There are 18 residues in the CDR3. CDR1 is MDHEN, CDR2 SYDVKM, per germline. CDR3 in DNA: TGTGCCAGCGGTTTAGTGATTAGCGGGGTCCCCGGGACGGAGACCCAGTACTTC. Its protein product is CASGLVISGVPGTETQYF.

This clonotype was observed many times. This chain links TRBV6-1 with TRBJ2-1; D might be TRBD1 (6 bases). Deletions cut 5 bases from V and 3 bases from J, with 14 bases between. The CDR3 runs 15 residues. Germline CDR1 reads MNHNS; CDR2 reads SASEGT. The DNA of the CDR3 is TGTGCCAGCAGTAATCAGGGGTTTGACTACAATGAGCAGTTCTTC. Its translation: CASSNQGFDYNEQFF.

This clonotype was counted ten times or more. The rearrangement uses TRBV28 and TRBJ2-3; D not certain. Germline V CDR1 and CDR2: MDHEN, SYDVKM. The CDR3 spans 14 residues. Trimming took 6 bases from V and 0 from J, leaving 10 bases between them. CDR3 protein: CASSDAASTDTQYF. CDR3 DNA sequence: TGTGCCAGCAGCGACGCCGCTAGCACAGATACGCAGTATTTT.

In its sample, this clonotype was seen many times. V is TRBV2 and J is TRBJ1-6; D unclear. The CDR3 has 14 amino acids. Germline V CDR1 and CDR2: SNHLY, FYNNEI. Trimming removed 3 bases at V and 10 bases at J, with 13 bases between. The CDR3 reads CASSEITVGSPLHF. CDR3 in DNA: TGTGCCAGCAGTGAGATTACAGTGGGATCACCCCTCCACTTT. The whole variable domain, filled in from reference TRBV2 and TRBJ1-6, reads EPEVTQTPSHQVTQMGQEVILRCVPISNHLYFYWYRQILGQKVEFLVSFYNNEISEKSEIFDDQFSVERPDGSNFTLKIRSTKLEDSAMYFCASSEITVGSPLHFGNGTRLTVT.

There are many counts of this clonotype. This sequence joins TRBV28 and TRBJ1-5; D unclear. The V end lost 2 bases, the J end lost 7 bases, and 15 bases lay between the germline ends. CDR1 is MDHEN and CDR2 is SYDVKM in the germline V gene. The CDR3 spans 15 residues. In nucleotides, the CDR3 is TGTGCCAGCAGTTTACTGGCAGGTGGTTGGCAGCCCCAGCATTTT. Amino acids: CASSLLAGGWQPQHF.

This clonotype was seen a handful of times. The chain couples TRBV20-1 to TRBJ2-3; D not certain. Trimming pared 5 bases from V and 0 bases from J, leaving 15 bases between. The CDR3 runs 15 residues. In germline, CDR1 is DFQATT, CDR2 SNEGSKA (reference sequence). CDR3 protein: CSAHTLPGSTDTQYF. As DNA, the CDR3 is TGCAGTGCTCATACCCTCCCAGGCAGCACAGATACGCAGTATTTT.

V is TRBV4-3 and J is TRBJ2-7; D gene ambiguous. Germline values: CDR1 LGHNA, CDR2 YSLEER. The V end lost 0 bases, the J end lost 2 bases, and 8 bases lay between the germline ends. There are 14 residues in the CDR3. The DNA for the CDR3 is TGCGCCAGCAGCCAAGAACCGAGACCCTACGAGCAGTACTTC. Protein sequence: CASSQEPRPYEQYF.

This clonotype showed up just a few times. Written as DNA, the CDR3 is TGTGCCAGCAGCTGGGGACTAGCGCCTGTCACCGGGGAGCTGTTTTTT. It is translated as CASSWGLAPVTGELFF. The chain carries TRBV7-2 and TRBJ2-2, with 10 bases lining up with TRBD2. V trimming: 4 bases; J trimming: 4 bases; junction bases outside the gene matches: 6. Looked up from germline, CDR1 is SGHTA and CDR2 is FQGNSA. The CDR3 consists of 16 residues.

J is TRBJ1-6 and V is TRBV14; D may be TRBD1 (6 bases). CDR1 and CDR2 from the germline V gene are SGHDN and FVKESK. The V gene lost 3 bases and the J gene lost 6 bases, with 12 bases spanning the gap. CDR3 length equals 15 residues. The CDR3 nucleotides are TGTGCCAGCAGCCATCTCGGGACACGTAATTCACCCCTCCACTTT. Encoded protein: CASSHLGTRNSPLHF.

Only a few counts were recorded for this clonotype. The chain has TRBV9 and TRBJ1-1; tentatively, D is TRBD1 (5 bases). The germline CDR1 and CDR2 sequences are SGDLS and YYNGEE. The CDR3 covers 16 residues. V was pared by 6 bases and J by 0 bases, with 18 bases between. The CDR3 sequence is CASTRNGGVMNTEAFF. The CDR3 DNA reads as TGTGCCAGCACCCGTAACGGGGGGGTCATGAACACTGAAGCTTTCTTT.